The sequence of this T cell receptor (beta chain) was determined in a study of patients and donors after allogeneic stem cell transplantation. TCRdb recomputed calls from the RT-PCR reads with MiXCR, one row per CDR3 protein. The profile shows about 960,000 distinct CDR3 sequences, 18% of them singletons. Trimming left V 5 bases short and J 9 bases short, with 11 bases between. The CDR3 is made up of 11 amino acids. In germline, CDR1 is MNHEY, CDR2 SVGAGI. This TCR derives from a human donor who was either an allogeneic HSCT recipient or a stem cell or donor lymphocyte infusion donor (not recorded which). It is not recorded whose cells these are; they may come from a transplant donor. The sample taken for sequencing was blood, either unsorted or a sorted T cell fraction (not recorded which). The chain couples TRBV6-5 to TRBJ2-7; D is perhaps TRBD1 (5 bases). The CDR3 DNA reads TGTGCCAGCAGTACGGCCCAGGGGCAGTACTTC. Translated: CASSTAQGQYF.